These 11 T cell receptor beta chains share one sample of origin, sequenced in a study of T cell clonotyping in hematopoietic cell transplantation. Measured with immunoSEQ multiplex PCR; TCRdb has only the in-frame clones, and not every one. This table has under 15,000 clones, approximately 90% appearing once. Material: peripheral blood mononuclear cells. The receptors were gathered from a man aged 25 to 40 in good health. Some clones in this sample may be carry-over from other donors' samples.

This clone came up once. This chain links TRBV28 with TRBJ1-4; 7 bases agree with TRBD1. After removal of 6 bases from V and 11 bases from J, the junction contained 15 bases not matched to a gene. CDR3 length: 15 amino acids. Germline-derived CDR1 and CDR2 are MDHEN and SYDVKM. The CDR3 DNA is TGTGCCAGCAGCACCCCAGGGGGGTCGGGGGCGAAACTGTTTTTT. This encodes CASSTPGGSGAKLFF.

V and J are TRBV11-2 and TRBJ2-2; 9 bases fit TRBD2. Germline CDR1 and CDR2: SGHAT and FQNNGV. The CDR3 has 14 amino acids. V gave up 0 bases and J gave up 15 bases; unmatched junction bases: 8. The CDR3 DNA is TGTGCCAGCAGCTTAGATTGGCTAGCGGGAAAGGTGTTTTTT. Translation gives CASSLDWLAGKVFF.

The chain has TRBV28 and TRBJ1-2; D may be TRBD1 (5 bases). Per the germline V gene, CDR1 is MDHEN and CDR2 is SYDVKM. CDR3 size: 13 residues. Trimming stripped 3 bases from V and 8 bases from J, with 13 bases between. The CDR3 nucleotides read TGTGCCAGCAGTTTCCGGGGGAGGAGAGGCTACACCTTC. Its translation is CASSFRGRRGYTF.

This chain uses TRBV19 with TRBJ1-5; 9 bases line up with TRBD1. The V and J ends lost 1 base and 10 bases, in that order; junction bases with no gene match: 11. The CDR3 is 16 residues long. In germline, CDR1 is LNHDA, CDR2 SQIVND (reference sequence). CDR3: CASSIGGTGYGRPQHF. CDR3 nucleotides: TGTGCCAGTAGTATAGGGGGGACAGGGTACGGACGTCCCCAGCATTTT.

As DNA, the CDR3 is TGTGCCAGCAGATGGGGTGGTGAGACTGAAGCTTTCTTT. Translated, it gives CASRWGGETEAFF. The genes are TRBV2 and TRBJ1-1; no definite D call. The CDR3 has 13 residues. The germline gives CDR1 SNHLY, CDR2 FYNNEI. Deletions cut 6 bases from V and 5 bases from J, with 13 bases between.

This chain connects TRBV19 to TRBJ1-2; 7 nucleotides align to TRBD1. Germline values: CDR1 LNHDA, CDR2 SQIVND (reference sequence). V gave up 2 bases and J gave up 4 bases; unmatched junction bases: 4. The CDR3 spans 14 residues. The CDR3 loop reads CASSISGGRYGYTF. CDR3 bases: TGTGCCAGTAGTATATCAGGGGGACGCTATGGCTACACCTTC.

The CDR3, as DNA: TGTGCCACCGTCGGGACAGGGGTAAATCAGCCCCAGCATTTT. It translates to CATVGTGVNQPQHF. This chain connects TRBV19 to TRBJ1-5; TRBD1 agrees at 10 bases. Germline V gene lookup returns CDR1 LNHDA and CDR2 SQIVND (reference sequence). The CDR3 length is 14 residues. With 10 bases clipped from V and 4 bases from J, the junction kept 7 bases outside the gene matches.

This chain connects TRBV5-6 to TRBJ2-1; a possible D gene is TRBD1 (5 bases). This CDR3 comprises 14 residues. The V and J ends lost 2 bases and 3 bases respectively, with 9 bases between them. CDR1 and CDR2 (germline): SGHDT, YYEEEE. The CDR3 spells CASSLKGLYNEQFF. CDR3 DNA: TGTGCCAGCAGCTTAAAGGGGCTCTACAATGAGCAGTTCTTC. The full variable domain, rest sourced from reference TRBV5-6 and TRBJ2-1, is DAGVTQSPTHLIKTRGQQVTLRCSPKSGHDTVSWYQQALGQGPQFIFQYYEEEERQRGNFPDRFSGHQFPNYSSELNVNALLLGDSALYLCASSLKGLYNEQFFGPGTRLTVL.

J is TRBJ2-3 and V is TRBV27; 10 positions match TRBD1. The CDR3 runs 18 residues. Germline loops: CDR1 MNHEY, CDR2 SMNVEV (reference sequence). Losses at the gene ends were 5 bases for V and 3 bases for J; bases not matched to a gene: 14. CDR3 sequence reads: CASSPQGVGDRGTDTQYF. CDR3 sequence (DNA): TGTGCCAGCAGTCCTCAAGGGGTGGGGGACAGGGGTACAGATACGCAGTATTTT.

CDR3 residues: CASSLGTSGGSYEQYF. The DNA for the CDR3 is TGTGCCAGCAGCTTAGGGACTAGCGGGGGCTCCTACGAGCAGTACTTC. The rearrangement links TRBV7-2 to TRBJ2-7; TRBD2 aligns across 13 bases. The CDR3 is 16 amino acids. Trimming at V came to 1 base and at J to 0 bases, leaving 0 bases not matched to a gene. Germline V gives CDR1 SGHTA, CDR2 FQGNSA. Using reference TRBV7-2 and TRBJ2-7 for the parts outside the CDR3, the full variable domain is GAGVSQSPSNKVTEKGKDVELRCDPISGHTALYWYRQSLGQGLEFLIYFQGNSAPDKSGLPSDRFSAERTGGSVSTLTIQRTQQEDSAVYLCASSLGTSGGSYEQYFGPGTRLTVT.

Points on this clone: The junction differs from germline at one of its ends, possibly a read error. V usage is TRBV7-7 and J usage is TRBJ2-2; possibly TRBD1 for D (5 bases). CDR1 is SSHAT, CDR2 FNYEAQ, per germline (reference sequence). The CDR3 contains 13 residues. CDR3 in DNA: TGTGCTAGCAGCCCGAGACAGACCGGGGAGCTGTTTTTT. This sequence encodes CASSPRQTGELFF.